This entry lists 13 T cell receptor beta chains sequenced from one sample in a study of blood T cell repertoires in COVID-19. TCRdb keeps only in-frame clones here, not all; method: immunoSEQ multiplex PCR. Found here are around 270,000 clones, roughly 84% of them singletons; the top ten hold 0.87%. The source material was peripheral blood. The origin of the receptors is a human donor with COVID-19, enrolled during active disease. The donor label of this sample is uncertain.

The chain combines TRBV30 with TRBJ1-1; D not resolved. The CDR3 contains 12 residues. Germline V gene sequence: CDR1 GTSNPN, CDR2 SVGIG (reference sequence). Trimming took 2 bases from V and 8 from J, leaving 12 bases between them. The CDR3 DNA reads TGTGCCTGGAGTCAGAGGGTCGGCGAAGCTTTCTTT. Its translation: CAWSQRVGEAFF.

The chain couples TRBV6-6 to TRBJ1-5, with D possibly being TRBD1 (5 bases). Germline assignment: CDR1 MNHNY and CDR2 SVGAGI (reference sequence). V lost 5 bases, J lost 1 base, and 12 bases lay in between. The CDR3 runs 15 residues. The CDR3 region is CASSPQGSSNQPQHF. The CDR3 DNA follows: TGTGCCAGCAGTCCCCAGGGATCCAGCAATCAGCCCCAGCATTTT.

This clone was seen a single time. This sequence joins TRBV4-1 and TRBJ2-1, with 9 bases lining up with TRBD2. This CDR3 contains 17 residues. V dropped 0 bases and J dropped 4; count of bases not matched to a gene: 7. The V gene's germline CDR1 is MGHRA and CDR2 YSYEKL. CDR3 in amino acids: CASSQDGGLARYNEQFF. The CDR3 DNA sequence: TGCGCCAGCAGCCAAGATGGTGGACTAGCGAGGTACAATGAGCAGTTCTTC.

The chain recombines TRBV6-5 with TRBJ2-7; TRBD2 is a possible D gene (5 bases). With 5 bases removed from V and 5 bases from J, the gap between germline ends came to 13 bases. CDR3 length: 13 residues. Germline values: CDR1 MNHEY, CDR2 SVGAGI. In nucleotides, the CDR3 is TGTGCCAGCAGTACTCTAGCAATCAACGAGCAGTACTTC. Encoded protein: CASSTLAINEQYF.

The V gene is TRBV3-1 (or the pseudogene TRBV3-2), the J gene TRBJ2-7; D is uncertain. The CDR3 spans 12 residues. Trimming shortened V by 4 bases and J by 1 base, and 5 bases separated the two germline ends. CDR1 is LGHDT, CDR2 YNNKEL, per germline (reference sequence). As DNA, the CDR3 is TGTGCCAGCAGCCTCCTGTCCTACGAGCAGTACTTC. This codes for CASSLLSYEQYF.

This sequence joins TRBV3-1 (or the pseudogene TRBV3-2) and TRBJ2-7; D might be TRBD2 (5 bases). The CDR3 totals 11 residues. V dropped 6 bases and J dropped 5 bases, with 8 bases sitting between them. Germline V gene data show CDR1 as LGHDT and CDR2 as YNNKEL (reference sequence). The CDR3 DNA is TGTGCCAGCAGGTCGACTAACGAGCAGTACTTC. Its protein is CASRSTNEQYF.

This clone was counted between two and nine times. This chain links TRBV28 with TRBJ1-1; D remains ambiguous. The CDR3 covers 12 residues. Germline V gene lookup returns CDR1 MDHEN and CDR2 SYDVKM. V was shortened by 7 bases and J by 3 bases, with 9 bases between the two germline ends. In nucleotides, the CDR3 is TGTGCCAGCACGACTTGGTACACTGAAGCTTTCTTT. Protein sequence: CASTTWYTEAFF.

The chain couples TRBV9 to TRBJ2-2, with D maybe TRBD2 (6 bases). Germline V gene lookup returns CDR1 SGDLS and CDR2 YYNGEE. Trimming removed 4 bases from V and 4 bases from J, with 14 bases in between. CDR3 length: 15 residues. As DNA, the CDR3 is TGTGCCAGCAGCCTAGCGTCCGGGGGCACCGGGGAGCTGTTTTTT. The encoded protein is CASSLASGGTGELFF.

V gene TRBV11-2 combines with J gene TRBJ2-1; D not certain. V lost 5 bases to trimming and J lost 0 bases, with 11 bases between them. The CDR3 is 15 residues long. From germline, CDR1 is SGHAT and CDR2 FQNNGV. CDR3 sequence: CASSPSLSSYNEQFF. The CDR3 nucleotides read TGTGCCAGCAGCCCTTCCCTGAGCTCCTACAATGAGCAGTTCTTC.

This sequence joins TRBV29-1 and TRBJ1-5, with TRBD1 identical over 8 bases. The CDR3 is made up of 14 amino acids. The trim removed 6 bases at V and 4 bases at J, leaving 8 bases unmatched. Germline assignment: CDR1 SQVTM and CDR2 ANQGSEA. CDR3 in amino acids: CSVKWTGLNQPQHF. CDR3 in DNA: TGCAGCGTGAAATGGACAGGGTTAAATCAGCCCCAGCATTTT.

The chain has TRBV30 and TRBJ2-1; tentatively, D is TRBD1 (5 bases). The CDR3 has 12 residues. Germline CDR1 reads GTSNPN; CDR2 reads SVGIG (reference sequence). Trimming took 0 bases from V and 8 from J, leaving 8 bases between them. CDR3 DNA: TGTGCCTGGAGTGTAAGCAGGGATGAGCAGTTCTTC. Translated: CAWSVSRDEQFF. The full variable domain, completed using reference TRBV30 and TRBJ2-1, is SQTIHQWPATLVQPVGSPLSLECTVEGTSNPNLYWYRQAAGRGLQLLFYSVGIGQISSEVPQNLSASRPQDRQFILSSKKLLLSDSGFYLCAWSVSRDEQFFGPGTRLTVL.

The rearrangement links TRBV19 to TRBJ2-1; 7 nucleotides line up with TRBD2. The CDR3 runs to 15 residues. V trimming: 1 base; J trimming: 5 bases; junction bases outside the gene matches: 5. The germline gives CDR1 LNHDA, CDR2 SQIVND (reference sequence). The DNA for the CDR3 is TGTGCCAGTAGTATAGGGTCTAGCGGTCACAATGAGCAGTTCTTC. Translating it yields CASSIGSSGHNEQFF.

V is TRBV5-8 and J is TRBJ1-3; unclear D gene. The V gene lost 4 bases and the J gene lost 0 bases, with 14 bases spanning the gap. The CDR3 has 16 residues. Germline CDR1 reads SGHTS; CDR2 reads YDEGEE. The CDR3 loop reads CASSISYGSSGNTIYF. As DNA, the CDR3 is TGTGCCAGCAGCATTAGCTACGGCAGCTCTGGAAACACCATATATTTT.